The entry below gives a single T cell receptor beta chain sequence along with its context. The target antigen is unknown. These data are taken from a study of cytomegalovirus exposure and HLA in healthy donors. At the level of the study: The use of the same platform for the 90 to 150 validation repertoires and the roughly 680 first-cohort repertoires was reported by a later analysis. Whole-study findings and limits: According to a later analysis, TCR clusters from the first cohort tended to co-occur in the roughly 120 validation repertoires. Reported results showed that the classifier diagnosed cytomegalovirus status with high specificity and sensitivity.

The validation cohort, a group of more than 100 subjects, included the donors and was separate from the approximately 660-subject first cohort. TCRdb's copy holds only in-frame clones and misses some; the assay was immunoSEQ multiplex PCR. The sample holds about 160,000 clones, about 89% seen once. The clonotype comes from a woman younger than 35 in good health and CMV-seropositive. Sequencing input: PBMCs.

As DNA, the CDR3 is TGTGCCTGGAGTGTACTAGCGGGGGGTGCAGATACGCAGTATTTT. As protein: CAWSVLAGGADTQYF. The chain has TRBV30 and TRBJ2-3, with 12 bases matching TRBD2. Trimming took 0 bases from V and 4 from J; bases not matched to a gene: 2. CDR3 length: 15 amino acids. Per the germline V gene, CDR1 is GTSNPN and CDR2 is SVGIG (reference sequence).